This TCR beta chain was sequenced for a study of response to subunit inactivated influenza vaccine. Findings and limits, study-wide: The authors suggested that few new T cells are recruited per seasonal influenza vaccination.

MiXCR, applied by TCRdb to the RT-PCR reads, yields one record per CDR3 protein. The sample has under 500,000 distinct CDR3 sequences; approximately 9.9% are singletons. With respect to this clonotype: The target antigen is unknown.

The specimen comprised PBMCs from blood, sampled 40 to 50 days after vaccination. This TCR was recovered from a man aged 50 to 59 who received an inactivated influenza vaccine.

CDR3 in DNA: TGCAGCGTTGGCCGGACTAGCGGTACAGATACGCAGTATTTT. Translating it yields CSVGRTSGTDTQYF. The chain couples TRBV29-1 to TRBJ2-3; 10 bases are a match to TRBD2. The CDR3 extends over 14 amino acids. V lost 4 bases, J lost 3 bases, and 4 bases stayed unmatched. Germline CDR1 SQVTM, CDR2 ANQGSEA.